This T cell receptor beta chain derives from a study of T cells in Graves' hyperthyroidism and ophthalmopathy. TCR beta CDR3 regions were amplified from RNA. In the first-round RT-PCR of the TCR CDR3, the HTBI primer set was used. MiXCR, run by TCRdb on the multiplex PCR reads, gives a single entry per CDR3 protein. The sample carries fewer than 750,000 distinct CDR3 sequences, roughly 15% recorded once. For ophthalmopathy patients, the Clinical Activity Score was at least 3 and the NOSPECS grade at least 4; duration was under 3 months. The PBMCs studied were ones that came from about 9.9 ml fresh peripheral blood. Germline V gene lookup returns CDR1 KGHSH and CDR2 LQKENI. Deletions cut 3 bases from V and 1 base from J, with 12 bases between. The CDR3 is 15 amino acids.

The rearrangement uses TRBV18 and TRBJ1-1, with D perhaps TRBD1 (5 bases). The receptor's source is a woman aged 40 to 50 with Graves' ophthalmopathy. The sample consisted of blood. In DNA form, the CDR3 reads TGTGCCAGCTCACCCCAGGGAAACCAGAACACTGAAGCTTTCTTT. This codes for CASSPQGNQNTEAFF.